These T cell receptor beta chains were read from a single sample in a study of blood T cells in healthy people across ages. MiXCR, run by TCRdb on the 5' RACE reads, gives a single entry per CDR3 protein. In the table there are approximately 960,000 distinct CDR3 sequences, just under 30% of which are singletons. This sample was also put to use in a study of T cells of mothers and their children.

The sample comprised blood. These receptors came from a woman between 35 and 50 years old in good health. CDR3s include the opening cysteine and the closing phenylalanine or tryptophan. D genes are given only for firm matches. Expanded clones are given a class, and other clones once, few, many or no size at all.

clone_size d_call j_call v_call cdr3_aa cdr3_nt
. . TRBJ2-3 TRBV11-2 CASSYYRDGTDTQYF TGTGCCAGCAGCTACTACAGGGATGGCACAGATACGCAGTATTTT
few TRBD1 TRBJ2-7 TRBV29-1 CSVEDRAGGYEQYF TGCAGCGTTGAAGATCGGGCAGGGGGCTACGAGCAGTACTTC
few . TRBJ1-4 TRBV7-9 CASSVGQYLNEKLFF TGTGCCAGCAGCGTAGGACAGTATCTTAATGAAAAACTGTTTTTT
. . TRBJ1-4 TRBV20-1 CSARGSRPRDIYEKLFF TGCAGTGCTAGAGGTTCCCGCCCCCGGGACATATATGAAAAACTGTTTTTT
few TRBD2 TRBJ2-4 TRBV7-8 CASSLVGREAKNIQYF TGTGCCAGCAGCTTAGTGGGGAGGGAAGCCAAAAACATTCAGTACTTC
few . TRBJ1-1 TRBV5-1 CASSLVSRDTEAFF TGCGCCAGCAGCTTAGTCTCCCGGGACACTGAAGCTTTCTTT
many . TRBJ2-7 TRBV6-2/TRBV6-3 CASSYRTGPNYEQYF TGTGCCAGCAGTTACAGGACGGGTCCAAACTACGAGCAGTACTTC
once . TRBJ1-4 TRBV10-3 CAISEDPRSSNEKLFF TGTGCCATCAGTGAGGACCCAAGAAGCAGTAATGAAAAACTGTTTTTT
few . TRBJ2-7 TRBV7-2 CASSYAGQSYEQYF TGTGCCAGCAGCTATGCGGGACAGTCCTACGAGCAGTACTTC
few TRBD2 TRBJ2-3 TRBV20-1 CSARRVAGTDTQYF TGCAGTGCCCGGCGGGTAGCGGGGACAGATACGCAGTATTTT
. TRBD2 TRBJ2-1 TRBV7-3 CASSSKAGGGNEQFF TGTGCCAGCAGCTCCAAGGCGGGGGGGGGGAATGAGCAGTTCTTC
few . TRBJ2-5 TRBV5-1 CASRPQRRGETQYF TGCGCCAGCAGGCCCCAGAGAAGGGGGGAGACCCAGTACTTC
. TRBD2 TRBJ2-7 TRBV29-1 CSVAGTSYEQYF TGCAGCGTGGCCGGGACTAGTTACGAGCAGTACTTC
. . TRBJ1-1 TRBV2 CASSAGDRTEAFF TGTGCCAGCAGTGCAGGGGATAGGACTGAAGCTTTCTTT
few . TRBJ1-5 TRBV20-1 CSARISRDPQPQHF TGCAGTGCTAGAATCTCCAGGGACCCTCAGCCCCAGCATTTT
few . TRBJ2-5 TRBV14 CASSQGMETQYF TGTGCCAGCAGCCAGGGCATGGAGACCCAGTACTTC
few TRBD2 TRBJ2-5 TRBV6-2/TRBV6-3 CASSYGAGGSETQYF TGTGCCAGCAGTTACGGGGCGGGGGGATCAGAGACCCAGTACTTC
. TRBD1 TRBJ1-6 TRBV27 CASRGVEGANSPLHF TGTGCCAGCAGAGGGGTAGAGGGGGCAAATTCACCCCTCCACTTT
many TRBD1 TRBJ2-7 TRBV4-2 CASSLGGTGLYEQYF TGTGCCAGCAGCCTCGGGGGGACAGGGTTGTACGAGCAGTACTTC
. . TRBJ2-6 TRBV20-1 CSAREGGPSGANVLTF TGCAGTGCTAGAGAAGGGGGTCCCTCTGGGGCCAACGTCCTGACTTTC
. . TRBJ2-7 TRBV7-9 CASSLSTEAYEQYF TGTGCCAGCAGCTTATCCACAGAGGCCTACGAGCAGTACTTC
few TRBD1 TRBJ1-5 TRBV4-1 CASSHGGTGVGQPQHF TGCGCCAGCAGCCACGGGGGGACAGGGGTAGGTCAGCCCCAGCATTTT
. TRBD1 TRBJ2-7 TRBV4-3 CASSTHPGTGPSYEQYF TGCGCCAGCAGCACTCACCCCGGGACAGGTCCCTCCTACGAGCAGTACTTC
. . TRBJ1-2 TRBV7-2 CASSDRTGRGYTF TGTGCCAGCAGCGACCGAACAGGACGCGGCTACACCTTC
. . TRBJ2-2 TRBV4-3 CASSQESSSRGELFF TGCGCCAGCAGCCAAGAGAGCTCTAGCCGCGGGGAGCTGTTTTTT
few TRBD1 TRBJ1-6 TRBV12-3/TRBV12-4 CASLWTGINSPLHF TGTGCCAGCCTGTGGACAGGAATTAATTCACCCCTCCACTTT
. TRBD1 TRBJ2-7 TRBV5-1 CASSRGQDSSHEQYF TGCGCCAGCAGCAGGGGACAGGATAGCAGCCACGAGCAGTACTTC
many . TRBJ2-1 TRBV7-2 CASLQGSYNEQFF TGTGCCAGCCTACAGGGCTCCTACAATGAGCAGTTCTTC
few TRBD1 TRBJ1-5 TRBV14 CASSRTGGNNQPQHF TGTGCCAGCAGCCGGACAGGGGGAAACAATCAGCCCCAGCATTTT
few TRBD1 TRBJ1-2 TRBV6-1 CASSQWTGAGGYTF TGTGCCAGCAGTCAGTGGACAGGAGCGGGTGGCTACACCTTC
. TRBD1 TRBJ1-2 TRBV2 CTSKGQGVYGYTF TGTACCAGCAAGGGGCAGGGGGTATATGGCTACACCTTC
few TRBD1 TRBJ1-2 TRBV20-1 CSARDRDSATWGYTF TGCAGTGCTAGAGACCGGGACAGTGCCACGTGGGGCTACACCTTC
few TRBD1 TRBJ2-4 TRBV12-3/TRBV12-4 CASSEQGARTKNIQYF TGTGCCAGCAGCGAACAGGGGGCGCGAACCAAAAATATTCAGTACTTC
many . TRBJ2-7 TRBV4-3 CASSQDLWRGAYEQYF TGCGCCAGCAGCCAAGACCTATGGAGGGGCGCCTACGAGCAGTACTTC
. TRBD2 TRBJ2-7 TRBV15 CAASRFRTSGSYEQYF TGTGCCGCCAGCAGATTCAGGACTAGCGGGTCCTACGAGCAGTACTTC
. . TRBJ2-7 TRBV7-2 CASSPLPTGSSSYEQYF TGTGCCAGCAGCCCTCTTCCTACAGGGTCCTCATCCTACGAGCAGTACTTC
. . TRBJ2-3 TRBV5-5 CASGRKYTDTQYF TGTGCCAGCGGGAGAAAATACACAGATACGCAGTATTTT
. TRBD1 TRBJ2-7 TRBV6-1 CASSLTGGSYNEQYF TGTGCCAGCAGTCTGACAGGGGGCTCCTACAATGAGCAGTACTTC
. TRBD2 TRBJ2-5 TRBV28 CASSLSSGGAQETQYF TGTGCCAGCAGCCTCTCTAGCGGGGGGGCCCAAGAGACCCAGTACTTC
once . TRBJ2-3 TRBV28 CAIETRSADTQYF TGTGCCATCGAGACCCGGAGCGCAGATACGCAGTATTTT